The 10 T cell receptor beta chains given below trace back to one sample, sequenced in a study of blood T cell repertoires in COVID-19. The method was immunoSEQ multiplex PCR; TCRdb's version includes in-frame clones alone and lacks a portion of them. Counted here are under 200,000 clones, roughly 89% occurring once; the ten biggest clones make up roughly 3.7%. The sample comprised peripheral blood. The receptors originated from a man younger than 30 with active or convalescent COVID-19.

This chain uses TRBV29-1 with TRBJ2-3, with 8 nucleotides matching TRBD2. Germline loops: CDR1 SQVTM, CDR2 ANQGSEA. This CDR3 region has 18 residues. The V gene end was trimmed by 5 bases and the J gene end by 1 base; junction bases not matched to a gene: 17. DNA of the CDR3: TGCAGCGTTATGGGGGCGGGTAGCGGGAATTCCGGCACAGATACGCAGTATTTT. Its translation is CSVMGAGSGNSGTDTQYF.

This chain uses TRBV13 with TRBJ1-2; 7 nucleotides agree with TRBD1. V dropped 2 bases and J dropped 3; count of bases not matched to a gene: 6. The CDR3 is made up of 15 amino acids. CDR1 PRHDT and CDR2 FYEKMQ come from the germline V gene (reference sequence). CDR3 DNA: TGTGCCAGCAGCTTAAGAGGGGGCGGTGACTATGGCTACACCTTC. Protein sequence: CASSLRGGGDYGYTF. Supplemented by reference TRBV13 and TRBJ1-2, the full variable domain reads AAGVIQSPRHLIKEKRETATLKCYPIPRHDTVYWYQQGPGQDPQFLISFYEKMQSDKGSIPDRFSAQQFSDYHSELNMSSLELGDSALYFCASSLRGGGDYGYTFGSGTRLTVV.

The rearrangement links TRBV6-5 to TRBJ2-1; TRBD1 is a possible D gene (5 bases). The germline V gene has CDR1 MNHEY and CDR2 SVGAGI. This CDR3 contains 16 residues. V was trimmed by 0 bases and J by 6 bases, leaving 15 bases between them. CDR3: CASSYSNPAGPNEQFF. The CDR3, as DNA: TGTGCCAGCAGTTACTCGAACCCGGCAGGGCCCAATGAGCAGTTCTTC.

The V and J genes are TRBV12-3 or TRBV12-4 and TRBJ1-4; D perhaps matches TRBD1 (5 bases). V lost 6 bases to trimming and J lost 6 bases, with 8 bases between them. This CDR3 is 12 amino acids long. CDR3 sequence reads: CASRDNHEKLFF. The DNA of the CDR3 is TGTGCCAGCAGGGACAACCATGAAAAACTGTTTTTT.

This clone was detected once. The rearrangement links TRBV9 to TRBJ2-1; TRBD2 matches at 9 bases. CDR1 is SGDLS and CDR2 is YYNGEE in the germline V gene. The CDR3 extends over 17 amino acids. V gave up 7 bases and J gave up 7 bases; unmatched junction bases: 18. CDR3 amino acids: CASSLNKRLAERNEQFF. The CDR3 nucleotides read TGTGCCAGCTCCTTGAACAAAAGACTAGCGGAGAGGAATGAGCAGTTCTTC.

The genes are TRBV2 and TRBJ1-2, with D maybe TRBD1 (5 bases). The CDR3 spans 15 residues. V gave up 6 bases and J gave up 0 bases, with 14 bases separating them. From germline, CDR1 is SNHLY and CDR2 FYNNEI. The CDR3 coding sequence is TGTGCCAGCAGCCGGGCCGGGACTTCTAACTATGGCTACACCTTC. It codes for CASSRAGTSNYGYTF.

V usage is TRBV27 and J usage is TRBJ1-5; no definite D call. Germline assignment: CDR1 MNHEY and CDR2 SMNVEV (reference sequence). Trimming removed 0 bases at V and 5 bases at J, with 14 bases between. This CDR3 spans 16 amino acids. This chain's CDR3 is CASSLSWRLGYQPQHF. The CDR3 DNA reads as TGTGCCAGCAGTTTATCGTGGAGGTTAGGGTATCAGCCCCAGCATTTT.

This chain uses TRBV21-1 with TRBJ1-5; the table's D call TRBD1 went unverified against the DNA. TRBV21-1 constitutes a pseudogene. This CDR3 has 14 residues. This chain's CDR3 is CASSSRTGPKPQHF. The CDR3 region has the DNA TGTGCCAGCAGCAGCCGGACAGGACCGAAGCCCCAGCATTTT.

CDR3 sequence reads: CASSLGDPWRENTIYF. CDR3 bases: TGTGCCAGCAGCTTAGGTGACCCTTGGAGGGAAAACACCATATATTTT. The V call is TRBV7-6, the J call TRBJ1-3, with D hard to call. CDR1 is SGHVS, CDR2 FNYEAQ, per germline. V gave up 1 base and J gave up 6 bases, with 16 bases separating them. The CDR3 runs to 16 residues.

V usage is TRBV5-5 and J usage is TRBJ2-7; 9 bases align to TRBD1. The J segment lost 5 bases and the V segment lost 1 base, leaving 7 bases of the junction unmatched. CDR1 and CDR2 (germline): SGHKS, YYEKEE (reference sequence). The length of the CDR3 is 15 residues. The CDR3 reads CASSLWLDRGHEQYV. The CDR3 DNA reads TGTGCCAGCAGCTTGTGGCTGGACAGGGGCCACGAGCAGTACGTC.